The present T cell receptor (beta chain) was sequenced within a study of blood T cells in healthy people across ages. The CDR3 sequence is 14 residues long. The ends were cut back, 4 bases at V and 3 bases at J, with 11 bases in the middle. Germline CDR1 reads LNHDA; CDR2 reads SQIVND (reference sequence). It was with a sample-barcoded 5' primer and a J-beta primer mix that a second PCR of about 7 to 12 cycles was run. TCRdb fed the 5' RACE reads into MiXCR, producing one record per CDR3 protein. This sample has hundreds of thousands of distinct CDR3 sequences, with 20% to 25% found just once. The data were also submitted as part of a second study, on T cells of mothers and their children.

V is TRBV19 and J is TRBJ2-3; D possibly corresponds to TRBD1 (6 bases). This TCR came from a boy younger than 18 in good health. The sample was blood. Written as DNA, the CDR3 is TGTGCCAGTAGTAAGTCAACAGGGACAGATACGCAGTATTTT. This gives the protein CASSKSTGTDTQYF.